This TCR beta chain originates from a study of cytomegalovirus exposure and HLA in healthy donors. The CDR3 is made up of 18 amino acids. The PCR was carried out with 60 Vbeta primers and 13 Jbeta primers. Generated by immunoSEQ multiplex PCR, the TCRdb table keeps only in-frame clones and is missing some. In the table there are about 91,000 clones, about nine tenths of which are singletons. This sequence was found in a man under 40 in good health and CMV-seropositive. Material for sequencing was PBMCs. The rearrangement uses TRBV21-1 and TRBJ1-5; the D call TRBD1 from the table was never checked on the DNA. TRBV21-1 is a known pseudogene. CDR3 in amino acids: CASSLIPIGAYSNQPQHF. The CDR3 DNA is TGTGCCAGCAGTCTGATCCCAATTGGGGCTTATAGCAATCAGCCCCAGCATTTT.